Listed below are T cell receptor beta chains from one sample, sequenced in a study of human T cells and chemical hapten exposure. TCRdb itself ran the RACE reads through MiXCR, one entry per CDR3 protein. In the table there are approximately 97,000 distinct CDR3 sequences, less than 35% of which are singletons. Sequences were derived from whole blood, sampled in connection with sensitization to the hapten diphenylcyclopropenone (DPC). The source of these receptors is a man aged 40-55 years with alopecia areata. Some clones in this sample may be carry-over from other donors' samples. The CDR3 runs from the conserved cysteine through the conserved F or W. Each record gives: D gene, J gene, clone size, V gene, CDR3 protein, CDR3 DNA. The D gene is left open where the match is weak. Part of the rows lack a size; the others show once, few, many or a class for expanded clones.

D gene: .; J gene: TRBJ2-3; clone size: few; V gene: TRBV12-3/TRBV12-4; CDR3 protein: CASSFFGTDTQYF; CDR3 DNA: TGTGCCAGCAGTTTTTTCGGGACAGATACGCAGTATTTT
D gene: .; J gene: TRBJ1-1; clone size: .; V gene: TRBV6-5; CDR3 protein: CASSEDSLNTEAFF; CDR3 DNA: TGTGCCAGCAGTGAGGACAGCCTGAACACTGAAGCTTTCTTT
D gene: .; J gene: TRBJ1-5; clone size: .; V gene: TRBV28; CDR3 protein: CASSLHGIGNQPQHF; CDR3 DNA: TGTGCCAGCAGTTTACACGGTATTGGAAATCAGCCCCAGCATTTT
D gene: TRBD2; J gene: TRBJ2-7; clone size: .; V gene: TRBV20-1; CDR3 protein: CSAPLAGGLYEQYF; CDR3 DNA: TGCAGTGCTCCTCTAGCGGGAGGCCTCTACGAGCAGTACTTC
D gene: .; J gene: TRBJ1-5; clone size: many; V gene: TRBV27; CDR3 protein: CASSLSNNQPQHF; CDR3 DNA: TGTGCCAGCAGTTTATCGAACAATCAGCCCCAGCATTTT
D gene: .; J gene: TRBJ1-5; clone size: .; V gene: TRBV27; CDR3 protein: CASSLIWGDQPQHF; CDR3 DNA: TGTGCCAGCAGTTTAATATGGGGGGATCAGCCCCAGCATTTT
D gene: .; J gene: TRBJ2-3; clone size: .; V gene: TRBV12-3/TRBV12-4; CDR3 protein: CASSSRGKTDTQYF; CDR3 DNA: TGTGCCAGCAGTTCTCGGGGGAAAACAGATACGCAGTATTTT
D gene: .; J gene: TRBJ2-2; clone size: .; V gene: TRBV21-1; CDR3 protein: CASPSGTSGTGELFF; CDR3 DNA: TGTGCCAGCCCCTCCGGGACTAGCGGCACCGGGGAGCTGTTTTTT
D gene: .; J gene: TRBJ2-3; clone size: .; V gene: TRBV29-1; CDR3 protein: CSVGGGWGLTDTQYF; CDR3 DNA: TGCAGCGTTGGGGGAGGATGGGGGCTCACAGATACGCAGTATTTT
D gene: TRBD2; J gene: TRBJ2-2; clone size: .; V gene: TRBV7-2; CDR3 protein: CASSLNAGGYTGELFF; CDR3 DNA: TGTGCCAGCAGCTTAAACGCGGGAGGGTATACCGGGGAGCTGTTTTTT
D gene: TRBD2; J gene: TRBJ2-1; clone size: few; V gene: TRBV28; CDR3 protein: CASSLGGTRAYNEQFF; CDR3 DNA: TGTGCCAGCAGTTTAGGGGGGACTAGGGCCTACAATGAGCAGTTCTTC
D gene: .; J gene: TRBJ2-7; clone size: .; V gene: TRBV28; CDR3 protein: CASSLFGYEQYF; CDR3 DNA: TGTGCCAGCAGTTTATTCGGGTACGAGCAGTACTTC
D gene: .; J gene: TRBJ1-5; clone size: few; V gene: TRBV20-1; CDR3 protein: CSAGRTDDQPQHF; CDR3 DNA: TGCAGTGCGGGACGGACAGACGATCAGCCCCAGCATTTT
D gene: .; J gene: TRBJ2-7; clone size: .; V gene: TRBV9; CDR3 protein: CASSVAPGYEQYF; CDR3 DNA: TGTGCCAGCAGCGTAGCCCCCGGCTACGAGCAGTACTTC
D gene: .; J gene: TRBJ1-1; clone size: few; V gene: TRBV20-1; CDR3 protein: CSAKRSGRNTEAFF; CDR3 DNA: TGCAGTGCTAAAAGATCCGGACGGAACACTGAAGCTTTCTTT
D gene: TRBD1; J gene: TRBJ1-1; clone size: .; V gene: TRBV15; CDR3 protein: CATSRHQGARGDTEAFF; CDR3 DNA: TGTGCCACCAGCAGACACCAGGGGGCGCGGGGTGACACTGAAGCTTTCTTT
D gene: TRBD2; J gene: TRBJ2-3; clone size: .; V gene: TRBV20-1; CDR3 protein: CSARETGAHPSGRWGSTDTQYF; CDR3 DNA: TGCAGTGCTAGAGAGACCGGGGCCCATCCTAGCGGGAGATGGGGTAGCACAGATACGCAGTATTTT
D gene: TRBD2; J gene: TRBJ2-3; clone size: .; V gene: TRBV28; CDR3 protein: CASSVETSGRTDTQYF; CDR3 DNA: TGTGCCAGCAGCGTCGAGACTAGCGGACGCACAGATACGCAGTATTTT
D gene: TRBD1; J gene: TRBJ2-7; clone size: .; V gene: TRBV4-1; CDR3 protein: CASSQRKQGAVSYEQYF; CDR3 DNA: TGCGCCAGCAGCCAGAGGAAACAGGGGGCAGTATCCTACGAGCAGTACTTC
D gene: .; J gene: TRBJ2-3; clone size: .; V gene: TRBV7-2; CDR3 protein: CASSPRRDGDTQYF; CDR3 DNA: TGTGCCAGCAGCCCCCGACGGGACGGAGATACGCAGTATTTT
D gene: TRBD1; J gene: TRBJ2-1; clone size: few; V gene: TRBV4-1; CDR3 protein: CASSQAGTAYNEQFF; CDR3 DNA: TGCGCCAGCAGCCAAGCCGGGACAGCTTACAATGAGCAGTTCTTC
D gene: TRBD1; J gene: TRBJ2-5; clone size: many; V gene: TRBV28; CDR3 protein: CASSLEDRGRQETQYF; CDR3 DNA: TGTGCCAGCAGTTTGGAGGACAGGGGGCGACAAGAGACCCAGTACTTC
D gene: TRBD2; J gene: TRBJ2-7; clone size: few; V gene: TRBV28; CDR3 protein: CASSPLAGGPYEQYF; CDR3 DNA: TGTGCCAGCAGCCCACTAGCGGGAGGGCCCTACGAGCAGTACTTC
D gene: .; J gene: TRBJ1-4; clone size: many; V gene: TRBV28; CDR3 protein: CASSLLGGKLFF; CDR3 DNA: TGTGCCAGCAGTTTATTGGGGGGTAAACTGTTTTTT
D gene: TRBD1; J gene: TRBJ1-1; clone size: .; V gene: TRBV12-3/TRBV12-4; CDR3 protein: CASSLPGQGVGAFF; CDR3 DNA: TGTGCCAGCAGTCTGCCGGGACAGGGCGTCGGAGCTTTCTTT
D gene: .; J gene: TRBJ2-7; clone size: .; V gene: TRBV20-1; CDR3 protein: CSARDRTIIYEQYF; CDR3 DNA: TGCAGTGCTAGAGACCGGACAATCATCTACGAGCAGTACTTC
D gene: .; J gene: TRBJ2-3; clone size: .; V gene: TRBV9; CDR3 protein: CASSVGARSTDTQYF; CDR3 DNA: TGTGCCAGCAGCGTAGGGGCGCGGAGCACAGATACGCAGTATTTT
D gene: .; J gene: TRBJ2-7; clone size: .; V gene: TRBV9; CDR3 protein: CASSESGGLYEQYF; CDR3 DNA: TGTGCCAGCAGCGAGAGCGGTGGCCTCTACGAGCAGTACTTC
D gene: .; J gene: TRBJ2-5; clone size: .; V gene: TRBV28; CDR3 protein: CASSFTGFGETQYF; CDR3 DNA: TGTGCCAGCAGTTTCACAGGGTTCGGTGAGACCCAGTACTTC
D gene: TRBD2; J gene: TRBJ2-1; clone size: .; V gene: TRBV20-1; CDR3 protein: CSARSPGLAGPRGNEQFF; CDR3 DNA: TGCAGTGCTAGATCACCGGGACTAGCGGGACCCCGGGGTAATGAGCAGTTCTTC
D gene: TRBD1; J gene: TRBJ1-5; clone size: few; V gene: TRBV20-1; CDR3 protein: CSASGQGMQPQHF; CDR3 DNA: TGCAGTGCTTCTGGACAGGGGATGCAGCCCCAGCATTTT
D gene: TRBD1; J gene: TRBJ2-5; clone size: .; V gene: TRBV7-2; CDR3 protein: CASSEWGQGGETQYF; CDR3 DNA: TGTGCCAGCAGCGAGTGGGGACAGGGGGGGGAGACCCAGTACTTC
D gene: .; J gene: TRBJ2-1; clone size: .; V gene: TRBV4-3; CDR3 protein: CASSQDRQGSYNEQFF; CDR3 DNA: TGCGCCAGCAGCCAAGATCGCCAGGGGTCCTACAATGAGCAGTTCTTC
D gene: .; J gene: TRBJ2-1; clone size: .; V gene: TRBV29-1; CDR3 protein: CSVSRSNNEQFF; CDR3 DNA: TGCAGCGTATCGCGCAGCAACAATGAGCAGTTCTTC
D gene: TRBD1; J gene: TRBJ2-7; clone size: .; V gene: TRBV20-1; CDR3 protein: CSASGTVSYEQYF; CDR3 DNA: TGCAGTGCATCCGGGACAGTATCCTACGAGCAGTACTTC
D gene: .; J gene: TRBJ2-5; clone size: few; V gene: TRBV11-2; CDR3 protein: CASSRGQLKETQYF; CDR3 DNA: TGTGCCAGCAGCCGTGGACAGCTTAAAGAGACCCAGTACTTC
D gene: TRBD1; J gene: TRBJ1-4; clone size: .; V gene: TRBV5-1; CDR3 protein: CASSGRDSNEKLFF; CDR3 DNA: TGCGCCAGCAGCGGCCGGGACAGCAATGAAAAACTGTTTTTT